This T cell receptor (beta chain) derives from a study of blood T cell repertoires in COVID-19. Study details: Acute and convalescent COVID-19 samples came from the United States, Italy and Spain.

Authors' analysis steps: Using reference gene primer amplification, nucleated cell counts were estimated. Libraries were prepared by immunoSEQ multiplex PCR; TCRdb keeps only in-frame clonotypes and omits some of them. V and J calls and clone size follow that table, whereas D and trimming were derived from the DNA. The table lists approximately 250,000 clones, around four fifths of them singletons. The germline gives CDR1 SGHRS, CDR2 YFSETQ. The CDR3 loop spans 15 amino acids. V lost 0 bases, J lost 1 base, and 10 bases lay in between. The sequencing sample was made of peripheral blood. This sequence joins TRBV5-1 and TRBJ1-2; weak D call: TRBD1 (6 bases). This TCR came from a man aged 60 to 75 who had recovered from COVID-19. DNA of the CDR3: TGCGCCAGCAGCTTGGCTACAGGGAATAACTATGGCTACACCTTC. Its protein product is CASSLATGNNYGYTF.